Following are 30 T cell receptor beta chains from one sample sequenced in a study of blood T cells in healthy people across ages. For the second PCR, which ran for roughly 6 to 12 cycles, a sample-barcoded 5' primer and a J-beta primer mix were used. TCRdb fed the 5' RACE reads into MiXCR, producing one record per CDR3 protein. The repertoire consists of approximately 800,000 distinct CDR3 sequences, with roughly 25% occurring once and the leading ten covering approximately 3.7%. These data were also reused for a study on T cells of mothers and their children.

Specimen: blood. The receptors derive from a boy younger than 18 in good health.

In its sample, this clonotype was seen a few times. The chain employs TRBV29-1 and TRBJ1-2; 7 bases are a match to TRBD1. Germline V lookup: CDR1 SQVTM, CDR2 ANQGSEA. This CDR3 comprises 12 residues. Trimming removed 4 bases from V and 6 bases from J; junction bases left unmatched: 5. Written as DNA, the CDR3 is TGCAGCGTTGTTCAGGGGGTTGATGGCTACACCTTC. This sequence encodes CSVVQGVDGYTF.

The chain recombines TRBV28 with TRBJ1-1; the D gene is possibly TRBD1 (6 bases). The CDR3 consists of 14 residues. The V and J ends lost 2 bases and 2 bases respectively, with 9 bases between them. Germline-derived CDR1 and CDR2 are MDHEN and SYDVKM. The CDR3 here is CASSLGGINTEAFF. CDR3 bases: TGTGCCAGCAGTTTAGGGGGCATTAACACTGAAGCTTTCTTT.

The V gene is TRBV20-1, the J gene TRBJ1-3; tentative D call: TRBD1 (6 bases). The CDR3 totals 17 residues. Trimming pared 1 base from V and 0 bases from J, leaving 16 bases between. Looked up from germline, CDR1 is DFQATT and CDR2 is SNEGSKA (reference sequence). In nucleotides, the CDR3 is TGCAGTGCTAGAGGAGTCAGGGGCCCAAGCTCTGGAAACACCATATATTTT. It is translated as CSARGVRGPSSGNTIYF.

This clonotype showed up just a few times. The gene calls are TRBV6-2 or TRBV6-3 and TRBJ2-7; 7 nucleotides line up with TRBD2. Germline V gene data show CDR1 as MNHEY and CDR2 as SVGEGT. Trimming took 2 bases from V and 2 from J; bases not matched to a gene: 9. The CDR3 has 16 amino acids. CDR3 loop: CASSYSGAGLAYEQYF. CDR3 DNA sequence: TGTGCCAGCAGTTACAGCGGGGCTGGGTTAGCCTACGAGCAGTACTTC.

This clonotype was seen a handful of times. This chain uses TRBV12-3 or TRBV12-4 with TRBJ1-5; TRBD1 matches at 7 bases. V was clipped by 5 bases and J by 5 bases; unmatched bases: 9. CDR3 length: 15 residues. As DNA, the CDR3 is TGTGCCAGCAGTCTCCTTGACAGGGACTATCAGCCCCAGCATTTT. Translating it yields CASSLLDRDYQPQHF.

V is TRBV7-9 and J is TRBJ2-3; tentative D call: TRBD2 (6 bases). CDR3 length: 17 residues. The V and J ends lost 5 bases and 0 bases respectively, with 18 bases between them. CDR1 is SEHNR, CDR2 FQNEAQ, per germline (reference sequence). The CDR3 DNA follows: TGTGCCAGCAGCCTCGCTGGACTACAATCTAGCACAGATACGCAGTATTTT. This codes for CASSLAGLQSSTDTQYF.

The J gene is TRBJ2-3, the V gene TRBV20-1; no definite D call. The CDR3 consists of 13 residues. The V and J ends lost 3 bases and 1 base respectively, with 8 bases between them. The germline gives CDR1 DFQATT, CDR2 SNEGSKA (reference sequence). CDR3 protein: CSARDLRTDTQYF. CDR3 sequence (DNA): TGCAGTGCTAGGGACCTCCGCACAGATACGCAGTATTTT.

This clonotype was counted a few times. V and J are TRBV24-1 and TRBJ2-7, with D possibly TRBD1 on 6 matching bases. The CDR3 runs 16 residues. The germline CDR1 and CDR2 sequences are KGHDR and SFDVKD. V was trimmed by 3 bases and J by 2 bases, leaving 16 bases between them. The CDR3 sequence: CATSDRPTGSTYEQYF. The CDR3 DNA reads as TGTGCCACCAGTGATCGCCCGACAGGTTCGACCTACGAGCAGTACTTC.

J is TRBJ2-2 and V is TRBV6-6, with D possibly matching TRBD2 (6 bases). V gave up 1 base and J gave up 3 bases, with 9 bases separating them. The germline CDR1 and CDR2 sequences are MNHNY and SVGAGI (reference sequence). This CDR3 spans 15 amino acids. The CDR3 sequence: CASSYFPGDTGELFF. The CDR3, as DNA: TGTGCCAGCAGTTACTTCCCGGGGGACACCGGGGAGCTGTTTTTT.

The chain recombines TRBV20-1 with TRBJ2-7; tentatively, D is TRBD1 or TRBD2 (5 bases each). The CDR3 is 15 residues long. Germline V gene lookup returns CDR1 DFQATT and CDR2 SNEGSKA (reference sequence). V dropped 2 bases and J dropped 3 bases, with 17 bases sitting between them. The DNA of the CDR3 is TGCAGTGCTAGATGGTGGGCCGGGGACGGCTACGAGCAGTACTTC. Amino acids: CSARWWAGDGYEQYF.

This clonotype was found many times. The chain carries TRBV20-1 and TRBJ2-5; 8 nucleotides match TRBD1. Germline V gene data show CDR1 as DFQATT and CDR2 as SNEGSKA (reference sequence). The CDR3 totals 12 residues. The V segment lost 5 bases and the J segment 4 bases; nucleotides outside the gene matches: 3. CDR3 sequence: CSAGQGTETQYF. As DNA, the CDR3 is TGCAGTGCTGGACAGGGTACAGAGACCCAGTACTTC.

There are a few counts of this clonotype. V and J are TRBV4-2 and TRBJ1-5, with D perhaps matching TRBD1 (6 bases). V was trimmed by 4 bases and J by 5 bases, leaving 12 bases between them. The CDR3 covers 14 residues. CDR1 and CDR2 (germline): LGHNA, YNFKEQ. CDR3 loop: CASSRETGYQPQHF. The DNA of the CDR3 is TGTGCCAGCAGCCGAGAGACAGGCTATCAGCCCCAGCATTTT.

In its sample, this clonotype was seen a few times. The rearrangement uses TRBV5-1 and TRBJ2-7; the match to TRBD2 covers 12 bases. Germline loops: CDR1 SGHRS, CDR2 YFSETQ. V shed 0 bases, J shed 9 bases, and the junction held 13 bases outside the gene matches. The CDR3 is made up of 17 amino acids. CDR3 sequence: CASSLGLAGVPTLGQYF. The CDR3 coding sequence is TGCGCCAGCAGCTTGGGACTAGCGGGGGTCCCTACTCTCGGGCAGTACTTC.

CDR3 loop: CASSFQAGYEQYF. In nucleotides, the CDR3 is TGTGCCAGCAGTTTTCAGGCAGGCTACGAGCAGTACTTC. The V call is TRBV12-3 or TRBV12-4, the J call TRBJ2-5; D unresolved. The tail of the sequence fits TRBJ2-7 better, so the J call may be wrong. The CDR3 has 13 residues.

The V call is TRBV28, the J call TRBJ1-2; D is undetermined. The V and J ends lost 2 bases and 3 bases respectively, with 13 bases between them. The CDR3 covers 15 residues. Germline CDR1 is MDHEN and CDR2 is SYDVKM. The CDR3 spells CASSLGGGGHYGYTF. CDR3 DNA: TGTGCCAGCAGTTTAGGCGGCGGTGGGCACTATGGCTACACCTTC.

The chain joins TRBV5-6 to TRBJ2-5; D possibly corresponds to TRBD2 (7 bases). CDR1 is SGHDT, CDR2 YYEEEE, per germline. The CDR3 loop spans 14 amino acids. V lost 6 bases and J 5 bases, leaving 17 bases between the germline ends. CDR3 amino acids: CASTVGGGAETQYF. CDR3 coding DNA: TGTGCCAGCACCGTTGGAGGGGGGGCGGAGACCCAGTACTTC.

There are a few counts of this clonotype. The chain has TRBV29-1 and TRBJ1-1; D remains unclear. This CDR3 contains 11 residues. The V gene's germline CDR1 is SQVTM and CDR2 ANQGSEA. Deletions cut 7 bases from V and 6 bases from J, with 12 bases between. The CDR3 loop is CSAEDLSEAFF. In DNA form, the CDR3 reads TGCAGCGCCGAGGATCTATCTGAAGCTTTCTTT.

The gene calls are TRBV7-9 and TRBJ2-1; 8 bases agree with TRBD2. Germline trimming cut 1 base from V and 7 bases from J; bases unmatched to any gene: 9. Germline V CDR1 and CDR2: SEHNR, FQNEAQ (reference sequence). The CDR3 has 16 amino acids. CDR3 coding DNA: TGTGCCAGCAGCTTAGAACCGGGAGGGCCAGAAAATGAGCAGTTCTTC. It encodes CASSLEPGGPENEQFF.

In nucleotides, the CDR3 is TGTGCCAGCAGTTTAGGGGCCCGCACAGATACGCAGTATTTT. Protein: CASSLGARTDTQYF. J is TRBJ2-3 and V is TRBV12-3 or TRBV12-4; D is unresolved. The CDR3 spans 14 residues. The V gene lost 1 base and the J gene lost 1 base, with 6 bases spanning the gap.

The V call is TRBV15, the J call TRBJ2-5, with D possibly called TRBD1 or TRBD2 (5 bases each). Germline values: CDR1 LNHNV, CDR2 YYDKDF (reference sequence). The V and J ends lost 3 bases and 13 bases respectively, with 21 bases between them. The CDR3 consists of 14 residues. As DNA, the CDR3 is TGTGCCACCAGCAGGCAAAACTCCAGGGACGCCCCGTACTTC. This encodes CATSRQNSRDAPYF.

This clonotype has just a few counts. CDR3 coding DNA: TGCAGTGCTAGGCGGGCGGGCGGCGAGCAGTACTTC. This codes for CSARRAGGEQYF. The chain has TRBV20-1 and TRBJ2-7; D is possibly TRBD2 (5 bases). V was clipped by 3 bases and J by 6 bases, with 12 bases between them. Germline CDR1 DFQATT, CDR2 SNEGSKA (reference sequence). The CDR3 consists of 12 residues.

The CDR3: CASSSSRDRVAEQYF. The CDR3 bases are TGTGCCAGCAGTTCCTCCCGGGACAGGGTTGCCGAGCAGTACTTC. The gene calls are TRBV28 and TRBJ2-5, with TRBD1 identical over 9 bases. The J call may be faulty, since TRBJ2-7 better matches the DNA end. There are 15 residues in the CDR3. Germline V lookup: CDR1 MDHEN, CDR2 SYDVKM.

This clonotype was recorded a few times. J is TRBJ2-5 and V is TRBV11-2; 12 bases match TRBD1. This CDR3 contains 16 residues. Germline values: CDR1 SGHAT, CDR2 FQNNGV. With V trimmed by 4 bases and J by 5 bases, 8 bases remained unmatched. CDR3 residues: CASSYGTGGAWETQYF. The CDR3 bases are TGTGCCAGCAGCTACGGGACAGGGGGCGCTTGGGAGACCCAGTACTTC.

This clonotype was recorded a few times. This rearrangement joins TRBV7-2 to TRBJ1-5, with D possibly matching TRBD1 (5 bases). Trimming left V 0 bases short and J 7 bases short, with 13 bases between. The CDR3 extends over 15 amino acids. Germline loops: CDR1 SGHTA, CDR2 FQGNSA. The CDR3 nucleotides are TGTGCCAGCAGCTTAGCGGCAGGGATAGCGCAGCCCCAGCATTTT. It yields the protein CASSLAAGIAQPQHF.

The chain combines TRBV2 with TRBJ2-7, with 8 bases fitting TRBD1. The germline V gene has CDR1 SNHLY and CDR2 FYNNEI. V gave up 2 bases and J gave up 5 bases; unmatched junction bases: 5. The CDR3 consists of 14 residues. This CDR3 reads CASSETGTGHEQYF. The CDR3 bases are TGTGCCAGCAGTGAAACCGGGACAGGACACGAGCAGTACTTC. The complete variable domain, with remaining parts taken from reference TRBV2 and TRBJ2-7, reads EPEVTQTPSHQVTQMGQEVILRCVPISNHLYFYWYRQILGQKVEFLVSFYNNEISEKSEIFDDQFSVERPDGSNFTLKIRSTKLEDSAMYFCASSETGTGHEQYFGPGTRLTVT.

The sample holds a few counts of this clonotype. The chain carries TRBV20-1 and TRBJ1-5; D call uncertain. The germline V gene encodes CDR1 DFQATT and CDR2 SNEGSKA (reference sequence). The V and J ends lost 3 bases and 4 bases respectively, with 16 bases between them. The CDR3 spans 15 residues. CDR3 DNA sequence: TGCAGTGCTAGTTCTTATTTTACTGGGAATCAGCCCCAGCATTTT. Translating it yields CSASSYFTGNQPQHF.

The CDR3 protein is CASSGRDRTADTQYF. DNA for the CDR3: TGTGCCAGCAGCGGCCGGGACAGGACCGCAGATACGCAGTATTTT. The rearrangement uses TRBV7-4 and TRBJ2-3, with TRBD1 identical over 8 bases. Losses at the gene ends were 5 bases for V and 4 bases for J; bases not matched to a gene: 8. This CDR3 is 15 amino acids long. Germline CDR1 and CDR2: SGHVT and SQSDAQ.

This clonotype has more than one count but fewer than ten. J is TRBJ2-7 and V is TRBV10-3; D gene uncertain. Germline lookup yields CDR1 ENHRY and CDR2 SYGVKD. This CDR3 comprises 12 residues. The germline V and J ends were trimmed by 8 bases and 3 bases, with 11 bases remaining between them. This CDR3 reads CAIASLGYEQYF. Here the CDR3 DNA reads TGTGCCATCGCATCTCTAGGCTACGAGCAGTACTTC.

As concerns this clonotype: A much larger clonotype is one base distant, so this may be a read error. The chain recombines TRBV5-1 with TRBJ2-7, with D perhaps matching TRBD2 (6 bases). V was trimmed by 3 bases and J by 7 bases, leaving 20 bases between them. This CDR3 is 15 amino acids long. CDR1 and CDR2 from the germline V gene are SGHRS and YFSETQ. In DNA, the CDR3 is TGCGCCAGCAGCTCCTCCGGAGGGTTCTACAATGAGCAGTACTTC. This encodes CASSSSGGFYNEQYF.

This chain uses TRBV19 with TRBJ2-5; TRBD2 aligns across 8 bases. The assigned J gene may be wrong: the sequence end matches TRBJ2-7 better. This CDR3 comprises 15 residues. CDR1 and CDR2 (germline): LNHDA, SQIVND (reference sequence). DNA of the CDR3: TGTGCCAGTAGTATAGATCTCAGCGGGGGTTACGAGCAGTACTTC. Translated: CASSIDLSGGYEQYF.